Below, 3 T cell receptor beta chains from the same sample are listed, as sequenced in a study of graft-versus-host responses after intestinal transplantation. Clones were read by immunoSEQ multiplex PCR, and TCRdb kept only the in-frame ones, dropping some. The table lists nearly 15,000 clones, approximately 59% of them singletons. Lamina propria and intraepithelial lymphocytes were released by processing graft tissue. The sequencing used ileum tissue, collected 524 days after transplant. The receptor source for this set is a human patient who received an intestinal transplant, so some T cells may come from the graft donor.

This clone occurred a few times. The chain joins TRBV7-2 to TRBJ2-7; TRBD2 matches at 13 bases. V dropped 0 bases and J dropped 3; count of bases not matched to a gene: 2. The length of the CDR3 is 16 residues. Germline V lookup: CDR1 SGHTA, CDR2 FQGNSA. CDR3 sequence: CASSLAGTSGDYEQYF. CDR3 coding DNA: TGTGCCAGCAGCTTAGCTGGGACTAGCGGGGACTACGAGCAGTACTTC.

A word on this clone: Without the conserved terminal phenylalanine or tryptophan, this CDR3 likely stems from a read error. This chain joins TRBV7-2 and TRBJ1-6; 7 bases map to TRBD1. The CDR3 loop spans 16 amino acids. The germline V gene has CDR1 SGHTA and CDR2 FQGNSA. V shed 2 bases and J 7 bases; nucleotides not matched to a gene: 8. Here the CDR3 reads CASSLFDRVDNSPLHL. The CDR3 region has the DNA TGTGCCAGCAGCTTATTCGACAGGGTAGACAATTCACCCCTCCACCTT.

This clone occurred a few times. This chain links TRBV6-6 with TRBJ1-2; no reliable D call. Trimming left V 10 bases short and J 4 bases short, with 13 bases between. Germline V gives CDR1 MNHNY, CDR2 SVGAGI (reference sequence). This CDR3 spans 12 amino acids. The CDR3 DNA follows: TGTGCCACGATCGTGGCATTCTATGGCTACACCTTC. Its protein is CATIVAFYGYTF.